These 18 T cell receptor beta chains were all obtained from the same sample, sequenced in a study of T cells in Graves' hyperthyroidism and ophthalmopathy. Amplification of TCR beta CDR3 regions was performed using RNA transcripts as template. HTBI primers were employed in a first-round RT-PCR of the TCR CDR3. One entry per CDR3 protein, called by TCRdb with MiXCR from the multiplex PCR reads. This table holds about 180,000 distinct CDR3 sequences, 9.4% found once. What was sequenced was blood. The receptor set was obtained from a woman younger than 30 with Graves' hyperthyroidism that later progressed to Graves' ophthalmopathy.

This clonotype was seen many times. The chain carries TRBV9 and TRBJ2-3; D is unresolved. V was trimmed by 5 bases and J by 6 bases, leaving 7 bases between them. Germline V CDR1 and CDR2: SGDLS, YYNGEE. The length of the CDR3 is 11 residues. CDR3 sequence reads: CASSVGDTQYF. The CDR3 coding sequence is TGTGCCAGCAGTGTGGGCGATACGCAGTATTTT.

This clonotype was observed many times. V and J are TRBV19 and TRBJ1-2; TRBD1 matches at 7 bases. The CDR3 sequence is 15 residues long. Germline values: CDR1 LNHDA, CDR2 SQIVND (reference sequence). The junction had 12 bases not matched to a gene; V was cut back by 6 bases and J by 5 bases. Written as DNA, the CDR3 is TGTGCCAGTAGGAATACCGGGACAGCTTTTTATGGCTACACCTTC. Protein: CASRNTGTAFYGYTF.

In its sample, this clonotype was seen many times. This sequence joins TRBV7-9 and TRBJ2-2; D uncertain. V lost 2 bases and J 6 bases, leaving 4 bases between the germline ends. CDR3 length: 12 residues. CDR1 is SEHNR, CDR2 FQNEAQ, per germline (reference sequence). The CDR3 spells CASSLSAGELFF. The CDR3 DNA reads TGTGCCAGCAGCTTATCGGCCGGGGAGCTGTTTTTT.

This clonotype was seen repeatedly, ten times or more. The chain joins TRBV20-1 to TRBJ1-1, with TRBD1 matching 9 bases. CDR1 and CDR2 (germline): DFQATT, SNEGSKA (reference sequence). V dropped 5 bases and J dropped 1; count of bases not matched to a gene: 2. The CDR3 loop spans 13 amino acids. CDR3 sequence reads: CSAGDRANTEAFF. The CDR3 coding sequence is TGCAGTGCTGGGGACAGGGCGAACACTGAAGCTTTCTTT.

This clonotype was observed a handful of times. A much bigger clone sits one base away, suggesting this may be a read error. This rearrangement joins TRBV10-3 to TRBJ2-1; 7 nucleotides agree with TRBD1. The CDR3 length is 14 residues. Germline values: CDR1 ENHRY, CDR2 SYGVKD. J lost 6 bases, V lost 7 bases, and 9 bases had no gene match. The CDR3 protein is CAIMLTGKGNEQFF. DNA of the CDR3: TGTGCCATCATGTTGACAGGGAAGGGCAATGAGCAGTTCTTC.

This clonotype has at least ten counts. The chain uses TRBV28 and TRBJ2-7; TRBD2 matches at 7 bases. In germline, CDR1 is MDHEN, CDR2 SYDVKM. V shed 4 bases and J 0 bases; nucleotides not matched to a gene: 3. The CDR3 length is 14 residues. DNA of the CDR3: TGTGCCAGCAGTTCTAGCGGTAGCTCCTACGAGCAGTACTTC. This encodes CASSSSGSSYEQYF.

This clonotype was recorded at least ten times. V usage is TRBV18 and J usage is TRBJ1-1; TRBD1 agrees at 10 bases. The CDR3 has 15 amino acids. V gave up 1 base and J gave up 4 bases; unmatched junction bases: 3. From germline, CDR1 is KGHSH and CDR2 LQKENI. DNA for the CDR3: TGTGCCAGCTCACCACAGAGGGACAGGGGCACTGAAGCTTTCTTT. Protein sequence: CASSPQRDRGTEAFF.

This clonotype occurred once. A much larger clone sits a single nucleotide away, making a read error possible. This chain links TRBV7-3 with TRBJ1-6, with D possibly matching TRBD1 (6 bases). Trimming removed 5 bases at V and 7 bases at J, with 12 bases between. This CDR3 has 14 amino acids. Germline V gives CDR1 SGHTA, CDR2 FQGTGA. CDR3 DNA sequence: TGTGCCAGCAGCGGCGGACAGAGAAATTCACCCCTCCACTTT. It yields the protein CASSGGQRNSPLHF. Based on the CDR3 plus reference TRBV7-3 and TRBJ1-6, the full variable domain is GAGVSQTPSNKVTEKGKYVELRCDPISGHTALYWYRQSLGQGPEFLIYFQGTGAADDSGLPNDRFFAVRPEGSVSTLKIQRTERGDSAVYLCASSGGQRNSPLHFGNGTRLTVT.

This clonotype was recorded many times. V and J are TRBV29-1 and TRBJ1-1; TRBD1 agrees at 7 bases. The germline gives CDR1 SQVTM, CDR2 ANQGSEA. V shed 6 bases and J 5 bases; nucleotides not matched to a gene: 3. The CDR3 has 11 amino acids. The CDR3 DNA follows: TGCAGCGTCGTGGGACAGACTGAAGCTTTCTTT. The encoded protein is CSVVGQTEAFF.

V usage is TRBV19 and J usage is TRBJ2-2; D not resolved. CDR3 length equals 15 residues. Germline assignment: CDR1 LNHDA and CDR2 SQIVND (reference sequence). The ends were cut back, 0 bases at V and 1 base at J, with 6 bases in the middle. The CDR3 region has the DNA TGTGCCAGTAGTATAGATTCTCGGAACACCGGGGAGCTGTTTTTT. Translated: CASSIDSRNTGELFF. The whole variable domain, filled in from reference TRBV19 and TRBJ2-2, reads DGGITQSPKYLFRKEGQNVTLSCEQNLNHDAMYWYRQDPGQGLRLIYYSQIVNDFQKGDIAEGYSVSREKKESFPLTVTSAQKNPTAFYLCASSIDSRNTGELFFGEGSRLTVL.

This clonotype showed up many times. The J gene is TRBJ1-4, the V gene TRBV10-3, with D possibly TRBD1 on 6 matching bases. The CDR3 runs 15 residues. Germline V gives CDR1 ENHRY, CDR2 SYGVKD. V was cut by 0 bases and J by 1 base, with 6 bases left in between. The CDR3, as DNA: TGTGCCATCAGTGAGTCGACAGGAACTAATGAAAAACTGTTTTTT. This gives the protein CAISESTGTNEKLFF.

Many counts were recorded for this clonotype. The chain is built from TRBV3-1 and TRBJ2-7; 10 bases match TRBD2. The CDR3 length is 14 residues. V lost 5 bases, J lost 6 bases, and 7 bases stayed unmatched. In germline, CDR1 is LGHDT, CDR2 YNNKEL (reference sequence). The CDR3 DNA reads TGTGCCAGCAGCTGGGAGGTAGCGGGGGGCGAGCAGTACTTC. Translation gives CASSWEVAGGEQYF.

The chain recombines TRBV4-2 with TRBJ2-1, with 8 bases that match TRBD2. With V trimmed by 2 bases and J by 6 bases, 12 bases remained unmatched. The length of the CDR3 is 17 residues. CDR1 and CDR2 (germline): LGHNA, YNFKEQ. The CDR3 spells CASSQQSLADNSNEQFF. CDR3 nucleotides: TGTGCCAGCAGCCAACAATCACTAGCGGACAACTCCAATGAGCAGTTCTTC.

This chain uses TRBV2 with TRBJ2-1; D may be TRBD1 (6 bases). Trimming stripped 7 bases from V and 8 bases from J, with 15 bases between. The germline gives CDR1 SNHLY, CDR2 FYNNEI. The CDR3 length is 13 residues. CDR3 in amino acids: CASTHSGDDEQFF. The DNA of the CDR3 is TGTGCCAGCACCCATTCAGGGGACGATGAGCAGTTCTTC.

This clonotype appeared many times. In DNA form, the CDR3 reads TGTGCCAGCAGTCCACTGGACAGGGACGGTGAAAAACTGTTTTTT. As protein: CASSPLDRDGEKLFF. The chain carries TRBV28 and TRBJ1-4; 8 nucleotides line up with TRBD1. Germline-derived CDR1 and CDR2 are MDHEN and SYDVKM. Trimming at V came to 5 bases and at J to 7 bases, leaving 9 bases not matched to a gene. The CDR3 runs 15 residues.

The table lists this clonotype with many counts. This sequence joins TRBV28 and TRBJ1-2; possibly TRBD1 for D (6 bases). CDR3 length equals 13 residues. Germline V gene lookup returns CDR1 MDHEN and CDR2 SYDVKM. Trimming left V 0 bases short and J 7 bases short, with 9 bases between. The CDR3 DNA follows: TGTGCCAGCAGTTTATGGCAGGGGTCTGGCTACACCTTC. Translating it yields CASSLWQGSGYTF.

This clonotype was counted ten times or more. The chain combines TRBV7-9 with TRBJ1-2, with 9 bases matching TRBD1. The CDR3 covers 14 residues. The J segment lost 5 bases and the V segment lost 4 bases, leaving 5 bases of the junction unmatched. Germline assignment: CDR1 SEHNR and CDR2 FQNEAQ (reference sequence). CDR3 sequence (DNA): TGTGCCAGCAGCTCCGGACAGGGGTTTTATGGCTACACCTTC. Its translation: CASSSGQGFYGYTF.

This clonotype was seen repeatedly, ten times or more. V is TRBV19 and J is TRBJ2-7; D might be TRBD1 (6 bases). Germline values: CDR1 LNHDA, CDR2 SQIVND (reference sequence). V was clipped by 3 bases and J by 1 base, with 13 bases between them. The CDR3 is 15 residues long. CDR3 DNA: TGTGCCAGTAGTATCGGGGACAAGCCATCCTACGAGCAGTACTTC. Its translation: CASSIGDKPSYEQYF.